This T cell receptor (beta chain) was identified during a study of T cells after yellow fever vaccination. The CDR3 contains 14 residues. V was trimmed by 5 bases and J by 5 bases, leaving 13 bases between them. TCRdb reprocessed the 5' RACE reads with MiXCR, giving one entry per CDR3 protein. The sample lists roughly 500,000 distinct CDR3 sequences; around 21% were seen once. This sequence originates from a man aged 25 to 40 who received the YFV17D yellow fever vaccine. The chain employs TRBV12-3 or TRBV12-4 and TRBJ2-1; D possibly corresponds to TRBD2 (5 bases). The input for sequencing was PBMCs, taken 15 days after the yellow fever booster vaccination. CDR3 in DNA: TGTGCCAGCAGTACACGAGGGCCCAACAATGAGCAGTTCTTC. Protein: CASSTRGPNNEQFF.